Sequencing of this TCR beta chain was carried out in a study of blood T cells in healthy people across ages (dated by TCRdb to between 2014 and 2017). Study-level background: In model experiments, template switching captured about one uniquely barcoded TCR beta cDNA molecule for every two T cells. Age-related changes in TCR beta repertoire diversity were measured in the study by deep sequencing normalized with unique cDNA molecular identifiers. Four age groups were formed from the donors: young (average 16 years), middle-aged (around 41), aged (more than 55) and long-lived (less than 85). To avoid experimental bias, donors of different ages were distributed randomly across sequencing lanes. For two donors (one aged 18 to 29 and one aged 80 or older), the study analyzed two additional independent replicas of 1 million unique cDNA reads from the same blood draw. The full study reports these points: Compared with the aged group, the long-lived group had more naive CD4+ T cells, fewer expanded clones and increased TCR diversity, a pattern suggesting age selection. Because donor CMV infection status was unknown, age-related changes in expanded clonotypes were potentially confounded. Estimates of total diversity based on one million sequenced T cells were considered lower bounds and underestimates. Observed TCR beta diversity per million T cells fell roughly linearly with age, and a significant reduction was already apparent by age around 39. A strong correlation was found between observed TCR beta diversity and the percentage of naive T cells measured by flow cytometry. Conclusive comparison of naive and antigen-experienced compartments was prevented by the profiling of bulk unsorted PBMCs.

Libraries were built with 5' RACE. Instrument used: Illumina HiSeq 2500. A second roughly 6 to 12 cycle PCR used a sample-barcoded 5' primer and a J-beta primer mix. A unique molecular identifier was introduced onto each TCR beta cDNA molecule by a template-switch 5' adaptor carrying 12 random nucleotides. At least 2.5 million CDR3-containing paired-end reads were obtained from each sample. All of the RNA was converted into first-strand cDNA using the Mint cDNA synthesis kit, with a TRBC-specific oligonucleotide serving as the primer. All cDNA was treated with uracil-DNA glycosylase and then went through a first 18-cycle PCR with the universal primers M1SS and BC2_uni_R. Under the source paper's analysis protocol: Each sample was normalized by randomly selecting 1 million high-quality reads, each carrying a distinct molecular identifier. Reads sharing molecular identifiers were discarded rather than binned into consensus sequences. MiTCR, with a Q25 quality threshold and the strictest error-elimination algorithm, was used for CDR3 identification, clonotype clustering and error correction. Lower-bound total TCR beta diversity was estimated with a nonparametric unseen species model using Euler transformation. The public reads were run again by TCRdb, first through fastp at Q25 and then through MiXCR, and only productive beta chains were kept. Each CDR3 protein gets just one entry, which takes the most common genes and DNA from the rows behind it. TCRdb's processing, not the authors', yielded these V and J calls. This sample holds roughly 1.7 million distinct CDR3 sequences; 30% to 40% were observed only once. The ten largest clones capture about 11% of the sample.

Regarding this clonotype: Its specific antigen is unknown. Base qualities are missing; no much larger clone stands one base away.

Systemically healthy Caucasian individuals from Russia, roughly 40 in total and aged roughly 6 to 100 years, were included as donors. Ten milliliters of peripheral blood were collected from each donor into EDTA-treated Vacutainer tubes. Ficoll-Paque density-gradient centrifugation was used to isolate PBMCs, with at least 7 million per sample. Trizol reagent was used to extract total RNA from the PBMCs, yielding at least 5 micrograms per sample. The percentages of naive CD45RAhigh/CD27high T cells were determined by flow cytometry on a PBMC aliquot from every donor. Here V drops 6 bases and J drops 2 bases, and the junction holds 15 bases not matched to any gene. From its cysteine to its phenylalanine, the CDR3 spans 18 amino acids. The retained sequence is limited to the CDR3, 54 bases, with the frame set at the first base.

The rearrangement joined TRBV12-3 or TRBV12-4 to TRBJ2-3; TRBD2 fits 9 bases in the junction. What was sequenced was blood. The clonotype originates from a woman under 40 in good health. The DNA sequence is given as TGTGCCAGCAGCCACCTAGGGGTAGCGGGAGTCCCCACAGATACGCAGTATTTT. Its translation reads: CASSHLGVAGVPTDTQYF.